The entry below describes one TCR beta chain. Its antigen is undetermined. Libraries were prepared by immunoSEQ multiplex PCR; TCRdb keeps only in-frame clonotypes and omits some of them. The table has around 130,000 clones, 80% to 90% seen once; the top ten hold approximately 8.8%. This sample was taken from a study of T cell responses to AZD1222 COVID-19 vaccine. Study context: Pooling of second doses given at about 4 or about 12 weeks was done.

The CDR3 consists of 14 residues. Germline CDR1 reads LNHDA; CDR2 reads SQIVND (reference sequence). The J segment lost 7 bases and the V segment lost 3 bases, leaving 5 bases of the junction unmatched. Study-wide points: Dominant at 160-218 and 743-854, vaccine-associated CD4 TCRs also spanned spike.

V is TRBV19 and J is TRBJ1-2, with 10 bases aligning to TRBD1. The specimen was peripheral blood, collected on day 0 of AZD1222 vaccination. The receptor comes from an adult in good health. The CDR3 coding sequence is TGTGCCAGTAGTATGGGACAGGGGTTGCGTGGCTACACCTTC. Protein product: CASSMGQGLRGYTF.